This TCR beta chain was retrieved from a study of blood T cell repertoires in COVID-19. Looking at the study overall: The origin of the acute and convalescent COVID-19 samples was the United States, Italy and Spain. T cells, B-cell-depleted T cells, or PBMCs provided the cDNA or gDNA that served as material.

How the authors handled the data: By means of reference gene primer amplification, nucleated cell counts were estimated. Sequenced by immunoSEQ multiplex PCR; TCRdb stores in-frame clones only, minus some. V, J and clone size derive from that table, while D and trimming were established from the DNA sequence. This sample has about 180,000 clones; roughly 90% occur once, and the top ten carry less than 25%. The clonotype comes from a man in his 70s with active or convalescent COVID-19. Material: peripheral blood.

The CDR3 protein is CASSPSELGRGPIDTQYF. CDR3 nucleotide sequence: TGTGCCAGCTCACCATCAGAGCTTGGGCGGGGGCCCATAGATACGCAGTATTTT. This rearrangement joins TRBV18 to TRBJ2-3; D is perhaps TRBD2 (7 bases). The ends were cut back, 2 bases at V and 5 bases at J, with 23 bases in the middle. The CDR3 contains 18 residues. CDR1 and CDR2 (germline): KGHSH, LQKENI.